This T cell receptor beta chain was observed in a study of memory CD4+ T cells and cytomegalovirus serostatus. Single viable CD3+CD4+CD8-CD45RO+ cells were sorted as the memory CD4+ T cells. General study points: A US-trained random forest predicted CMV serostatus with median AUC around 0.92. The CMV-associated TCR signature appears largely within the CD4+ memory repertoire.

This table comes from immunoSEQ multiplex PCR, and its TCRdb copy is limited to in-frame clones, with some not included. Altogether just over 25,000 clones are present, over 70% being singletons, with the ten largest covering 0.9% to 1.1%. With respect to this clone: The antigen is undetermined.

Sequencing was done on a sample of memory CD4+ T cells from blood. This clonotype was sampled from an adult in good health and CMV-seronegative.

This CDR3 is CASSRGGQTDTQYF. The CDR3 DNA reads as TGTGCCAGCAGCCGAGGGGGTCAGACAGATACGCAGTATTTT. The chain has TRBV7-2 and TRBJ2-3; D is perhaps TRBD1 (6 bases). The CDR3 is 14 amino acids. Germline loops: CDR1 SGHTA, CDR2 FQGNSA. Between the trimmed V and J ends, which lost 5 bases and 3 bases, there was a span of 12 bases.